Listed below are T cell receptor beta chains from one sample, sequenced in a study of response to subunit inactivated influenza vaccine. TCRdb itself ran the RT-PCR reads through MiXCR, one entry per CDR3 protein. Of roughly 780,000 distinct CDR3 sequences detected, around 20% appear once; the ten largest clones hold 11%. The source material was PBMCs from blood, sampled roughly 5 days after vaccination. Receptor source: a man aged 50 to 59 who received an inactivated influenza vaccine. CDR3s leave out the opening cysteine and the closing phenylalanine or tryptophan.

TRBV7-9	TRBJ2-1	ASSLVSGGFANEQF
TRBV10-3	TRBJ2-3	AINAGGVQY
TRBV4-2	TRBJ2-2	ASSQDSTTGELF
TRBV20-1	TRBJ2-5	SARGAGARETQY
TRBV11-1	TRBJ2-5	ASSPYSGTGGLNRETQY
TRBV20-1	TRBJ2-7	SASSPRESYEQY
TRBV25-1	TRBJ2-5	ASSALRLADQETQY
TRBV20-1	TRBJ2-7	SARDHVSYEQY
TRBV6-5	TRBJ2-7	ASSSSLNSYEQY
TRBV12-3/TRBV12-4	TRBJ2-7	ASSPDRYEQY
TRBV10-3	TRBJ2-1	AISEQGALNEQF
TRBV20-1	TRBJ1-2	SAPGQGIYGYT
TRBV20-1	TRBJ1-5	SARDRVTPGQGANQPQH
TRBV10-3	TRBJ2-7	AISGGGGVLEQY
TRBV29-1	TRBJ1-1	SVGFRASESTEAF
TRBV7-7	TRBJ2-2	ASSYGQPNTGELF
TRBV5-6	TRBJ1-1	ASSTDTPATEAF
TRBV20-1	TRBJ2-5	SARELAGVGLEETQY
TRBV7-2	TRBJ2-2	ASSLGQAGELF
TRBV19	TRBJ1-5	ASSIEVGGRNQPQH
TRBV9	TRBJ1-2	ASSASGTGAGVYGYT